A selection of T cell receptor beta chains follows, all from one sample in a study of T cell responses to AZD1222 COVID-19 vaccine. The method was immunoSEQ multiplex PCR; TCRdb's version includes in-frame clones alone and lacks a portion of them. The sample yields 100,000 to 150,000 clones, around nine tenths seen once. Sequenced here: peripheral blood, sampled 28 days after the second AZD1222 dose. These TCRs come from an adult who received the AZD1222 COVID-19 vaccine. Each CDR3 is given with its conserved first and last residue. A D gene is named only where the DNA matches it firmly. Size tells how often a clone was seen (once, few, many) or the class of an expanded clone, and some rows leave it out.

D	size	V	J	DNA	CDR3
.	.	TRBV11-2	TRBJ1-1	TGTGCCAGCAGCTCCTATGCCCAAGCAGGGACCACTGAAGCTTTCTTT	CASSSYAQAGTTEAFF
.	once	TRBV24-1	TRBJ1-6	TGTGCCACCAGGGGGGTTAGGGTGAGGAATTCACCCCTCCACTTT	CATRGVRVRNSPLHF
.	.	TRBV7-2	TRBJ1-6	TGTGCCAGCAGCTCAGTATTCCGGGACACCTCCTATAATTCACCCCTCCACTTT	CASSSVFRDTSYNSPLHF
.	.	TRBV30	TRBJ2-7	TGTGCCTGGGGGAGCGGTAACTCCTACGAGCAGTACTTC	CAWGSGNSYEQYF
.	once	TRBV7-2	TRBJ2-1	TGTGCCAGCAGCCCCCCCGGGCGGAGGGCCTACAATGAGCAGTTCTTC	CASSPPGRRAYNEQFF
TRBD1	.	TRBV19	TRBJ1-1	TGTGCCAGTAGTATGGGGACAGGGTCAGAAGCTTTCTTT	CASSMGTGSEAFF
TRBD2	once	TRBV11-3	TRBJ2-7	TGTGCCAGCAGCACCTTACTAGCGGGAGCTGGCGAGCAGTACTTC	CASSTLLAGAGEQYF
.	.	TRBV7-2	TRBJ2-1	TGTGCCAGCAGCTTACGGCCATGGGAGAATGAGCAGTTCTTC	CASSLRPWENEQFF
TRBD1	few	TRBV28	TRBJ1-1	TGTGCCAGCAGTTTGGGCAGCAGGGGGCGTCAAGTGGCTTTCTTT	CASSLGSRGRQVAFF
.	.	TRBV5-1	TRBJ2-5	TGCGCCAGCAGCTCCGACGGGACAACCCCCGAGACCCAGTACTTC	CASSSDGTTPETQYF
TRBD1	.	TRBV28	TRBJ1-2	TGTGCCAGCAGTCTCCAGGACAGGGATGGCTACACCTTC	CASSLQDRDGYTF
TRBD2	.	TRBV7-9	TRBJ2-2	TGTGCCAGCAGCTTCGGGACTAGCGGGTACACCGGGGAGCTGTTTTTT	CASSFGTSGYTGELFF
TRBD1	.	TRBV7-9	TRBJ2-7	TGTGCCAGCAGCTCACAGGGGCACCCCTACGAGCAGTACTTC	CASSSQGHPYEQYF
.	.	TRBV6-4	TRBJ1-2	TGTGCCAGCAATATGAAAAGGGGGGCGCACGGCTATGGCTACACCTTC	CASNMKRGAHGYGYTF
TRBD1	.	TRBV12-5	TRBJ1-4	TGTGCTAGTGGTTTGGGACAGGGGCTTAATGAAAAACTGTTTTTT	CASGLGQGLNEKLFF
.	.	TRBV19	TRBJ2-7	TGTGCCAGTAGTATGGCTAGCGAGTCCTACGAGCAGTACTTC	CASSMASESYEQYF
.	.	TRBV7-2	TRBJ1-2	TGTGCCAGCAGCTACCAGGACACTAACTATGGCTACACCTTC	CASSYQDTNYGYTF
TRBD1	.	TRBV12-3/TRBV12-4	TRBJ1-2	TGTGCCAGCATCAACTACAGGGGTCGTGGCTACACCTTC	CASINYRGRGYTF
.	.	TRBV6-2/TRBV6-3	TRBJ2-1	TGTGCCAGCAGTTCCCCGTGGCAGGGGTACAATGAGCAGTTCTTC	CASSSPWQGYNEQFF
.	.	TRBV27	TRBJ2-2	TGTGCCAGCAGGGCATCGGGTTGGGTCGGGGAGCTGTTTTTT	CASRASGWVGELFF
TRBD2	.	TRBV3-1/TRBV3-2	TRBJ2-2	TGTGCCAGCAGCCAAGTGGCTAGCGGGAGGGCCAAGAACACCGGGGAGCTGTTTTTT	CASSQVASGRAKNTGELFF
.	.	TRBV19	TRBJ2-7	TGTGCCAGTAGTATAGATCCCGGGGATCCCGGGGAGCAGTACTTC	CASSIDPGDPGEQYF
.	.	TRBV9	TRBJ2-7	TGTGCCAGCAGCGCCTCAGCAAGCTCCTACGAGCAGTACTTC	CASSASASSYEQYF
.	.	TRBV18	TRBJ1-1	TGTGCCAGCTCAACAAAGAGGAACACTGAAGCTTTCTTT	CASSTKRNTEAFF
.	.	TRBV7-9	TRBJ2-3	TGTGCCAGCAGCTTAATCCGGCAGGGTTCGACAGATACGCAGTATTTT	CASSLIRQGSTDTQYF
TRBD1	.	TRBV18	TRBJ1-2	TGTGCCAGCTCACCGACAGGGGACTATGGCTACACCTTC	CASSPTGDYGYTF
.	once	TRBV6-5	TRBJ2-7	TGTGCCAGCAGCCCGGATGTTGGGCTAACCCGGGAGCAGTACTTC	CASSPDVGLTREQYF
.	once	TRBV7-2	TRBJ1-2	TGTGCCAGCAGCTGGCAAAACCGGGGACGGGCTTCCTATGGCTACACCTTC	CASSWQNRGRASYGYTF